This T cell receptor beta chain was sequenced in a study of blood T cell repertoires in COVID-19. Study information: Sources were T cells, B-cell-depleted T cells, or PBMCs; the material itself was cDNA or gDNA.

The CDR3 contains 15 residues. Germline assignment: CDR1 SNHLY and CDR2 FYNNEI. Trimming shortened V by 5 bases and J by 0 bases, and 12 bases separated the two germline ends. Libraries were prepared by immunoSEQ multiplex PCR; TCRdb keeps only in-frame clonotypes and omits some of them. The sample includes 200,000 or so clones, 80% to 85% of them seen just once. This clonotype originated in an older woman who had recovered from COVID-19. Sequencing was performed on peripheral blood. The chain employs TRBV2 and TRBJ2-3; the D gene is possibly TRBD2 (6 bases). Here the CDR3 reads CASSPRGSSTDTQYF. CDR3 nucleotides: TGTGCCAGCAGTCCACGGGGGTCTAGCACAGATACGCAGTATTTT.